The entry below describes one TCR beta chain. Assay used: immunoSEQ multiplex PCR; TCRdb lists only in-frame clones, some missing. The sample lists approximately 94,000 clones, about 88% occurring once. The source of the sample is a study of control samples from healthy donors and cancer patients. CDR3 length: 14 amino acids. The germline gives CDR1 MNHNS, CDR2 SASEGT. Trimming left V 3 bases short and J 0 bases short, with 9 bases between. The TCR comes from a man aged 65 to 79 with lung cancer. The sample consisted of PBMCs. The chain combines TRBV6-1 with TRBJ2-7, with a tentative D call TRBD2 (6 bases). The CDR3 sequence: CASSDRRGSYEQYF. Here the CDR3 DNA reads TGTGCCAGCAGTGACAGGCGGGGCTCCTACGAGCAGTACTTC.